Following are 24 T cell receptor beta chains from one sample sequenced in a study of radiotherapy plus CTLA-4 blockade in lung cancer. Repertoires were generated with immunoSEQ multiplex PCR, while TCRdb's copy carries only in-frame clones and drops some. In the table there are roughly 120,000 clones, around 75% of which are singletons. This material consisted of peripheral blood, taken from a patient treated with radiotherapy plus ipilimumab. These receptors were taken from a human donor with non-small cell lung cancer who had a partial response to radiotherapy plus ipilimumab.

This clone was found once. V and J are TRBV6-5 and TRBJ1-1; 7 bases align to TRBD1. CDR1 MNHEY and CDR2 SVGAGI come from the germline V gene. The CDR3 is made up of 13 amino acids. V lost 4 bases, J lost 1 base, and 0 bases stayed unmatched. CDR3 nucleotides: TGTGCCAGCAGTTCAGGGGGGAACACTGAAGCTTTCTTT. Translating it yields CASSSGGNTEAFF.

The J gene is TRBJ2-7, the V gene TRBV15, with a tentative D call TRBD2 (5 bases). V was trimmed by 5 bases and J by 4 bases, leaving 9 bases between them. This CDR3 is built from 12 residues. The germline V gene encodes CDR1 LNHNV and CDR2 YYDKDF (reference sequence). CDR3 loop: CATSDTGYEQYV. The CDR3 DNA sequence: TGTGCCACCAGCGACACGGGGTACGAGCAGTACGTC.

In DNA form, the CDR3 reads TGTGCCAGCAGACCCAGGACAGCCTCCGATGAAGCTTTCTTT. Protein sequence: CASRPRTASDEAFF. The chain carries TRBV6-1 and TRBJ1-1, with D perhaps TRBD1 (6 bases). Germline CDR1 MNHNS, CDR2 SASEGT. V was trimmed by 6 bases and J by 7 bases, leaving 18 bases between them. The CDR3 runs to 14 residues.

The rearrangement joins TRBV19 to TRBJ1-2; TRBD1 agrees at 8 bases. This CDR3 is built from 14 residues. Looked up from germline, CDR1 is LNHDA and CDR2 is SQIVND (reference sequence). V was pared by 3 bases and J by 8 bases, with 8 bases of the junction left unmatched. Here the CDR3 reads CASSIGVGTGGYTF. As DNA, the CDR3 is TGTGCCAGTAGTATTGGGGTAGGGACAGGCGGCTACACCTTC.

The chain joins TRBV5-1 to TRBJ2-6; 7 nucleotides agree with TRBD1. This CDR3 region has 15 residues. V trimming: 2 bases; J trimming: 4 bases; junction bases outside the gene matches: 3. CDR1 is SGHRS and CDR2 is YFSETQ in the germline V gene. This CDR3 is CASSLQGPGANVLTF. The CDR3 DNA follows: TGCGCCAGCAGCTTACAGGGGCCCGGGGCCAACGTCCTGACTTTC. The variable domain in full, with the rest retrieved from reference TRBV5-1 and TRBJ2-6, is KAGVTQTPRYLIKTRGQQVTLSCSPISGHRSVSWYQQTPGQGLQFLFEYFSETQRNKGNFPGRFSGRQFSNSRSEMNVSTLELGDSALYLCASSLQGPGANVLTFGAGSRLTVL.

V usage is TRBV7-2 and J usage is TRBJ1-4, with 7 bases identical to TRBD1. The V gene end was trimmed by 6 bases and the J gene end by 6 bases; junction bases not matched to a gene: 7. Germline V gene sequence: CDR1 SGHTA, CDR2 FQGNSA. The CDR3 sequence is 14 residues long. The DNA of the CDR3 is TGTGCCAGCAGTTCCCGACAGGGATATGAAAAACTGTTTTTT. This sequence encodes CASSSRQGYEKLFF.

This chain joins TRBV10-3 and TRBJ2-7, with a possible D match to TRBD1 (6 bases). There are 13 residues in the CDR3. Germline V gene sequence: CDR1 ENHRY, CDR2 SYGVKD. V lost 1 base, J lost 9 bases, and 13 bases lay in between. The CDR3 region is CAISELGASGQYV. Here the CDR3 DNA reads TGTGCCATCAGTGAGTTGGGGGCCTCAGGGCAGTACGTC.

The chain has TRBV18 and TRBJ2-7; TRBD2 might be the D (5 bases). V was trimmed by 0 bases and J by 7 bases, leaving 10 bases between them. This CDR3 has 13 residues. In germline, CDR1 is KGHSH, CDR2 LQKENI. The CDR3 DNA reads as TGTGCCAGCTCACCACCCGGGGAGTGGGAGCAGTACTTC. Translating gives CASSPPGEWEQYF.

The chain is built from TRBV18 and TRBJ2-7, with 10 bases that match TRBD1. V was clipped by 3 bases and J by 2 bases; unmatched bases: 10. Germline loops: CDR1 KGHSH, CDR2 LQKENI. CDR3 length: 17 residues. The CDR3 DNA reads as TGTGCCAGCTCACCGGTTATCGGGACAGGGGACACCTACGAGCAGTACTTC. This codes for CASSPVIGTGDTYEQYF.

The rearrangement joins TRBV4-2 to TRBJ2-7, with 9 positions matching TRBD2. V lost 1 base, J lost 6 bases, and 10 bases stayed unmatched. The germline V gene has CDR1 LGHNA and CDR2 YNFKEQ. CDR3 length equals 16 residues. CDR3 residues: CASSQGASGIFAEQYF. The CDR3 bases are TGTGCCAGCAGCCAAGGGGCTAGCGGGATCTTCGCCGAGCAGTACTTC.

The rearrangement joins TRBV7-2 to TRBJ2-1; D may be TRBD1 (5 bases). The CDR3 sequence is 12 residues long. Trimming stripped 6 bases from V and 4 bases from J, with 7 bases between. Germline V gene lookup returns CDR1 SGHTA and CDR2 FQGNSA. The CDR3 DNA sequence: TGTGCCAGCAGACGACAGTACAATGAGCAGTTCTTC. It specifies CASRRQYNEQFF.

This chain uses TRBV5-1 with TRBJ2-3; D is unresolved. The CDR3 is 14 amino acids. Between the trimmed V and J ends, which lost 3 bases and 2 bases, there was a span of 10 bases. The germline V gene has CDR1 SGHRS and CDR2 YFSETQ. CDR3 loop: CASSSGASTDTQYF. CDR3 DNA sequence: TGCGCCAGCAGCTCCGGAGCATCCACAGATACGCAGTATTTT.

The chain has TRBV28 and TRBJ1-2; TRBD1 matches at 7 bases. V lost 1 base and J lost 5; bases outside the gene matches: 7. The CDR3 is 15 residues long. From germline, CDR1 is MDHEN and CDR2 SYDVKM. CDR3 loop: CASSLFEGALYGYTF. DNA of the CDR3: TGTGCCAGCAGTTTATTCGAGGGGGCCCTTTATGGCTACACCTTC.

There are many counts of this clone. V usage is TRBV6-4 and J usage is TRBJ2-2; unclear D gene. The CDR3 consists of 14 residues. Germline CDR1 MRHNA, CDR2 SNTAGT. Trimming cost V 0 bases and J 3 bases, with 5 bases left between them. This chain's CDR3 is CASSDSQDTGELFF. CDR3 nucleotide sequence: TGTGCCAGCAGTGACTCGCAGGACACCGGGGAGCTGTTTTTT.

The V call is TRBV6-4, the J call TRBJ2-3; D remains ambiguous. Germline lookup yields CDR1 MRHNA and CDR2 SNTAGT. The CDR3 is made up of 11 amino acids. Trimming removed 0 bases from V and 7 bases from J, with 2 bases in between. CDR3 in amino acids: CASSDSNTQYF. The CDR3 coding sequence is TGTGCCAGCAGTGACTCTAATACGCAGTATTTT.

The CDR3 coding sequence is TGTGCCAGCGGTAGAGGCCAGCCCCAAGAGACCCAGTACTTC. This sequence encodes CASGRGQPQETQYF. The chain has TRBV9 and TRBJ2-5; D gene uncertain. From germline, CDR1 is SGDLS and CDR2 YYNGEE. The CDR3 consists of 14 residues. Deletions cut 7 bases from V and 1 base from J, with 14 bases between.

V usage is TRBV19 and J usage is TRBJ1-2, with D perhaps TRBD1 (6 bases). V was pared by 3 bases and J by 5 bases, with 13 bases between. Germline-derived CDR1 and CDR2 are LNHDA and SQIVND (reference sequence). The CDR3 runs 14 residues. DNA for the CDR3: TGTGCCAGTAGTATTCAGGGGCAGAGATATGGCTACACCTTC. Translated: CASSIQGQRYGYTF.

The V call is TRBV6-1, the J call TRBJ2-3; D may be TRBD2 (5 bases). This CDR3 is 14 amino acids long. The germline gives CDR1 MNHNS, CDR2 SASEGT. Trimming stripped 8 bases from V and 2 bases from J, with 14 bases between. CDR3 protein: CASGAEVYTDTQYF. CDR3 nucleotides: TGTGCCAGCGGAGCGGAGGTTTACACAGATACGCAGTATTTT.

V is TRBV11-2 and J is TRBJ2-1; D call uncertain. This CDR3 has 13 amino acids. The V gene lost 5 bases and the J gene lost 4 bases, with 9 bases spanning the gap. The germline V gene has CDR1 SGHAT and CDR2 FQNNGV. The CDR3 here is CASSIARYNEQFF. CDR3 DNA: TGTGCCAGCAGCATTGCTCGGTACAATGAGCAGTTCTTC.

The chain is built from TRBV19 and TRBJ2-3; 16 bases align to TRBD2. The trim removed 5 bases at V and 4 bases at J, leaving 9 bases unmatched. CDR1 and CDR2 from the germline V gene are LNHDA and SQIVND (reference sequence). The CDR3 runs 18 residues. Here the CDR3 reads CASSLFPGLAGGPDTQYF. The CDR3 DNA follows: TGTGCCAGTAGTCTCTTCCCGGGACTAGCGGGAGGGCCAGATACGCAGTATTTT.

This clone was observed a handful of times. The V and J genes are TRBV5-1 and TRBJ2-2, with D perhaps matching TRBD1 (5 bases). Per germline, CDR1 SGHRS and CDR2 YFSETQ. The CDR3 sequence is 17 residues long. V lost 4 bases, J lost 1 base, and 17 bases lay in between. In DNA form, the CDR3 reads TGCGCCAGCAGCGTTGGGGCCCGCCATAGGAACACCGGGGAGCTGTTTTTT. Translation gives CASSVGARHRNTGELFF.

This clone has just a few counts. The chain employs TRBV2 and TRBJ1-1, with unresolved D. The V gene lost 3 bases and the J gene lost 0 bases, with 8 bases spanning the gap. This CDR3 region has 14 residues. Germline V lookup: CDR1 SNHLY, CDR2 FYNNEI. The CDR3 region has the DNA TGTGCCAGCAGTGATCGTCTCCTGAACACTGAAGCTTTCTTT. The encoded protein is CASSDRLLNTEAFF.

The chain recombines TRBV5-4 with TRBJ2-1, with 15 bases that match TRBD2. Germline CDR1 SGHNT, CDR2 YYREEE (reference sequence). The V gene end was trimmed by 4 bases and the J gene end by 4 bases; junction bases not matched to a gene: 3. There are 16 residues in the CDR3. The CDR3, as DNA: TGTGCCAGCAGCGCGGGACTAGCGGGAGGTTACAATGAGCAGTTCTTC. This codes for CASSAGLAGGYNEQFF.

The chain links TRBV4-1 to TRBJ1-2; 10 bases line up with TRBD1. The V gene's germline CDR1 is MGHRA and CDR2 YSYEKL. This CDR3 is built from 16 residues. V shed 5 bases and J 2 bases; nucleotides not matched to a gene: 8. CDR3 residues: CASSIDRGRPNYGYTF. The CDR3 coding sequence is TGCGCCAGCAGCATTGACAGGGGGCGACCCAACTATGGCTACACCTTC.